This T cell receptor (beta chain) originates from a study of control samples from healthy donors and cancer patients. Only in-frame clones appear in the TCRdb table, and some are missing; sequencing was by immunoSEQ multiplex PCR. The table includes tens of thousands of clones, about 88% detected once. Sequenced: PBMCs. The origin of this receptor is a woman between 45 and 65 years old with colorectal cancer.

CDR3 residues: CASSFQDTQYF. In nucleotides, the CDR3 is TGTGCCAGCAGCTTTCAAGATACGCAGTATTTT. This chain uses TRBV5-6 with TRBJ2-3; D is ambiguous. With 2 bases removed from V and 5 bases from J, the gap between germline ends came to 3 bases. The CDR3 consists of 11 residues. The germline gives CDR1 SGHDT, CDR2 YYEEEE.